This TCR beta chain was observed in a study of identical twins (TCRdb year 2016). General notes on the study: The study deep-sequenced TCR alpha and beta repertoires from monozygotic twins, unrelated adults of various ages and cord blood to test whether fetal clonotypes persist. Replicate twin experiments were performed at different times using different library preparation protocols to rule out contamination. Broader findings and caveats from the paper: Abundant cord blood beta clonotypes carried fewer insertions; young adult naive repertoires showed a weaker similar trend, while memory repertoires showed none. Because the same donors could not be followed over many years, the conclusions relied on cross-sectional statistical analysis. In monozygotic twins, out-of-frame TCR alpha sharing was systematically underestimated by recombination models, although the models agreed with sharing between unrelated individuals. Compared with coincidental sharing between unrelated individuals, out-of-frame TCR alpha sequences shared between twins had an excess of sequences with low generation probability. In beta out-of-frame sequences, excess twin sharing was weaker, because having fewer shared sequences lowered the signal-to-noise ratio. Zero-insertion analyses could be partly confounded by invariant T cells such as MAIT and iNKT, although diverse VJ usage argued against such confounding for most clonotypes.

On this clonotype: What antigen it recognizes has not been identified. There are no base qualities to consult, and no much larger clone falls within one base.

All donors were healthy Caucasians. The twin cohort comprised three pairs of female monozygotic twins, all aged about 18 to 30 years. The RNA used for TCR libraries was isolated from peripheral blood mononuclear cells. Based on the germline V gene (reference sequence), the CDR1 and CDR2 sequences are DFQATT and SNEGSKA. V and J are trimmed by 0 bases and 3 bases, and the gene matches miss 15 bases of the junction. The CDR3 holds 18 amino acids from the cysteine to the valine. Only the CDR3 region is kept as DNA, spanning 54 bases read in frame from base 1. Library prep was done by 5' RACE. Data came from an Illumina HiSeq 2000. A universal primer binding site was introduced by template switching, and a unique molecular identifier was present in the final cDNA, enabling accurate counting of TCR cDNA molecules. Specific primers in the conserved constant-segment region were used to synthesize first-strand cDNA for TCR alpha and beta chains. Each cDNA library was double barcoded, with a SMART-Mk sample barcode plus Illumina barcodes, to control for contamination. Two successive PCR steps introduced TruSeq adapter sequences along with Illumina sample barcodes. The TCR alpha and beta cDNA libraries were sequenced on the Illumina HiSeq platform using custom primers. Turning to the authors' computational methods: Raw reads were processed with MiGEC to extract unique molecular identifiers, and MiXCR was used to determine CDR3 positions. Recombination models were inferred per individual with the repgenHMM and IGoR tools using an EM algorithm. The analysis of shared clonotypes was done with the tcR package in R, with sharing normalized by the product of cloneset sizes. To study raw recombination free of thymic and clonal selection effects, out-of-frame nonproductive sequences were analyzed. TCRdb trimmed the raw reads at Q25, called clones with MiXCR and kept productive beta chains. Identical CDR3 protein sequences are pooled into one entry, listed with their most common genes and DNA. Clone size and V and J calls follow TCRdb, not the original study. The sample table holds nearly 900,000 distinct CDR3 sequences, of which about 12% were seen once. In total, the top ten clones hold around 1.6% of the sample.

The sample was also linked to a second study, of yellow fever vaccine responses in identical twins. As the second study states: The T cell response to vaccination in identical twins was reported by the authors to appear partly convergent and partly personalized. The study precisely tracked vaccine-responding T cell clones in identical twins.

Sequenced material: PBMCs. The sequence was collected from a woman in her late teens or twenties in good health. The rearranged chain carries TRBV20-1 and TRBJ2-7; 9 middle bases align to TRBD1. The CDR3 protein sequence reads: CSARDGRPQDRGLYEQYV. The nucleotide sequence is TGCAGTGCTAGAGATGGGCGCCCCCAGGACAGGGGACTCTACGAGCAGTACGTC.